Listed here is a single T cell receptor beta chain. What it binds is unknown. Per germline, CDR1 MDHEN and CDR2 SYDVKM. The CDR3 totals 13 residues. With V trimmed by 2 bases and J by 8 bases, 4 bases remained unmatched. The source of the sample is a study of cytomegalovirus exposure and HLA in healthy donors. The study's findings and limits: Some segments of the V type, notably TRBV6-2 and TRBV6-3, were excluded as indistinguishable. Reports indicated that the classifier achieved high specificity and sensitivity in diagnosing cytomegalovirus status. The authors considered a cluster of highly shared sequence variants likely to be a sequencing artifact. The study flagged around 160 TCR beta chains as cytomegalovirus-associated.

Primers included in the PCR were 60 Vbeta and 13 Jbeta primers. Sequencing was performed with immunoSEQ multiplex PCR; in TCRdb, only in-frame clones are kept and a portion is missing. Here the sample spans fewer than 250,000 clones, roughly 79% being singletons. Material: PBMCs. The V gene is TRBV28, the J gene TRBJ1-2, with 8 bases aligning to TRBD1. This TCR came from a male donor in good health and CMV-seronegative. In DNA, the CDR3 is TGTGCCAGCAGTTTACAGGGGGCGCCCGGCTACACCTTC. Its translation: CASSLQGAPGYTF.